The clone carrying this TCR beta chain came up a few times. Its antigen is not known. Data came from immunoSEQ multiplex PCR; TCRdb stores just in-frame clones and leaves some out. The sample contains about 35,000 clones, around 63% of which appear only once. The record originates from a study of STAT5B mutations in CD4+ large granular lymphocyte leukemia. Findings of the study overall: Data were not HLA-matched across samples. No patients shared main leukemic clonotypes, though 20% to 25% appeared at low frequency elsewhere. Top patient clones used TRBV06 genes more often: 8/27 versus 2/35 in controls.

In germline, CDR1 is MNHNS, CDR2 SASEGT. V was clipped by 5 bases and J by 6 bases, with 6 bases between them. The CDR3 has 11 residues. This chain connects TRBV6-1 to TRBJ2-3; D uncertain. The source material was CD4+ T cells from blood buffy coats. The clonotype originates from a human donor in good health. CDR3: CASSPQDTQYF. The CDR3 DNA reads TGTGCCAGCAGTCCCCAGGATACGCAGTATTTT.